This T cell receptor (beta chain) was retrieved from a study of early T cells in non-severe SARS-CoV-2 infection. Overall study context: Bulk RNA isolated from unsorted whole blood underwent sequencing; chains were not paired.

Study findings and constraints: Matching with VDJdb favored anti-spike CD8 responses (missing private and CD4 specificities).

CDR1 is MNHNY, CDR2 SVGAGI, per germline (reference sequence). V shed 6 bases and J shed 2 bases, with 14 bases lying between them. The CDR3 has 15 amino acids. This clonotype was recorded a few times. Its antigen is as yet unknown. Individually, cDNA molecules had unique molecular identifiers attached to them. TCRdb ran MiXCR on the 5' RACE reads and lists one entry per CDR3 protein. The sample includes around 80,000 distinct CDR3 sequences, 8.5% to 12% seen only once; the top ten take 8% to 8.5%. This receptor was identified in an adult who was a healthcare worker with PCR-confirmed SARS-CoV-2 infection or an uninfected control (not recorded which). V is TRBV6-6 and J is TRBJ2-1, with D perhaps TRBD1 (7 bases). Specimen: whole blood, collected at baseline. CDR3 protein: CASSRGAPTYNEQFF. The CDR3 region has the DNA TGTGCCAGCAGCAGGGGGGCTCCTACCTACAATGAGCAGTTCTTC.